Sequencing of this T cell receptor beta chain was carried out in a study of blood T cell repertoires in COVID-19. Study summary: Samples came from the United States, Italy and Spain, spanning acute and convalescent COVID-19. T cells, B-cell-depleted T cells, or PBMCs supplied cDNA or gDNA.

Per the germline V gene, CDR1 is SNHLY and CDR2 is FYNNEI. Trimming cost V 0 bases and J 8 bases, with 13 bases left between them. The CDR3 is 14 residues long. As handled by the study authors: Amplification of reference gene primers was used by the study to estimate nucleated cell counts. Clones were sequenced by immunoSEQ multiplex PCR, and TCRdb holds only the in-frame ones, with some missing. That table gives V, J and clone size, and the DNA gave D and trimming. The profile shows around 100,000 clones, around four fifths of them singletons. J is TRBJ1-2 and V is TRBV2; D is unresolved. Sequenced sample: peripheral blood. This TCR came from a middle-aged man with active or convalescent COVID-19. The CDR3 nucleotides read TGTGCCAGCAGTGAAGCCCTCGTCGAGGCAGGCTACACCTTC. Translated, it gives CASSEALVEAGYTF. The full variable domain, completed using reference TRBV2 and TRBJ1-2, is EPEVTQTPSHQVTQMGQEVILRCVPISNHLYFYWYRQILGQKVEFLVSFYNNEISEKSEIFDDQFSVERPDGSNFTLKIRSTKLEDSAMYFCASSEALVEAGYTFGSGTRLTVV.